This T cell receptor (beta chain) was sequenced during a study of CD8 T cells in ankylosing spondylitis. Findings of the study overall: Clones linked to disease were reported to show significant enrichment in matched ankylosing spondylitis synovial fluid. Ankylosing spondylitis blood seemed to carry a telltale TCR beta motif made of eight or nine highly homologous variants. In synovial fluid and blood from reactive arthritis, some motif variants were previously reported.

TCRdb reanalysed the 5' RACE reads using MiXCR and keeps one entry per CDR3 protein. Of roughly 160,000 distinct CDR3 sequences listed, approximately 10% are singletons. For this clonotype: Its antigen is unknown.

There are 14 residues in the CDR3. V was shortened by 4 bases and J by 1 base, with 9 bases between the two germline ends. Germline-derived CDR1 and CDR2 are LGHNA and YSLEER. The sequenced sample was blood, either unsorted or a sorted T cell fraction (not recorded which). This clonotype was sampled from a female donor with ankylosing spondylitis or in good health (not recorded which). The genes are TRBV4-3 and TRBJ2-3; weak D call: TRBD2 (6 bases). CDR3 residues: CASSPGTRTDTQYF. Here the CDR3 DNA reads TGCGCCAGCAGCCCCGGGACTCGCACAGATACGCAGTATTTT.